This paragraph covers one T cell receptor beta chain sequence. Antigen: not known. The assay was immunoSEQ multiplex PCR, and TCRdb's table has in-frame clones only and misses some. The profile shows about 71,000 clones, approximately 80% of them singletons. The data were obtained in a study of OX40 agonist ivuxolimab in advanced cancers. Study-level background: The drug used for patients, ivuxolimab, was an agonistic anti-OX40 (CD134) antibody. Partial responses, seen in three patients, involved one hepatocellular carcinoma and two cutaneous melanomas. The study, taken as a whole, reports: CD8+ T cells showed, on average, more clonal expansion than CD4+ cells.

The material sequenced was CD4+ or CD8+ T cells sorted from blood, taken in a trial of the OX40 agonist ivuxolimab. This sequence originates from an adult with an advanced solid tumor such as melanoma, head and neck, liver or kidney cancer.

CDR3 protein: CAWSPGNYEQYF. In nucleotides, the CDR3 is TGTGCCTGGAGTCCAGGGAACTACGAGCAGTACTTC. The V and J genes are TRBV30 and TRBJ2-7, with a tentative D call TRBD1 (5 bases). The CDR3 totals 12 residues. Germline-derived CDR1 and CDR2 are GTSNPN and SVGIG (reference sequence). V lost 2 bases and J 3 bases, leaving 8 bases between the germline ends.